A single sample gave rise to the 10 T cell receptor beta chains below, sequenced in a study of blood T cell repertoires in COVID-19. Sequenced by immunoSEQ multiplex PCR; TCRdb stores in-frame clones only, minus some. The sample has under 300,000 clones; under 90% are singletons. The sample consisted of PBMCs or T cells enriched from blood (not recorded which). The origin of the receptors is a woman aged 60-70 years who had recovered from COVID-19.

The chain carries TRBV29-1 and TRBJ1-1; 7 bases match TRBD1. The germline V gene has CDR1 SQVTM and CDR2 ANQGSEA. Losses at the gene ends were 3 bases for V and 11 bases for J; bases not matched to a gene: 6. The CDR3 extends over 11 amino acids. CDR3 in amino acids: CSVETGSGAFF. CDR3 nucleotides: TGCAGCGTTGAGACAGGGAGTGGGGCTTTCTTT.

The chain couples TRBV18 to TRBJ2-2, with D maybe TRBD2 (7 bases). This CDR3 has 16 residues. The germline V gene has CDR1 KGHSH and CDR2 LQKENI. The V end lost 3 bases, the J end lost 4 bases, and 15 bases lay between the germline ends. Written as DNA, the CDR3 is TGTGCCAGCTCACCCCGCGGGGGCAGGGCCACCGGGGAGCTGTTTTTT. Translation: CASSPRGGRATGELFF.

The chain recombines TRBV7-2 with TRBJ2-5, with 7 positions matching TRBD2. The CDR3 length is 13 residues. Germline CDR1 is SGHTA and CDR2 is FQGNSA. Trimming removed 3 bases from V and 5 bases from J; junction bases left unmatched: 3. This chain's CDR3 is CASSFRRGETQYF. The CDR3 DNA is TGTGCCAGCAGCTTTAGGCGGGGGGAGACCCAGTACTTC.

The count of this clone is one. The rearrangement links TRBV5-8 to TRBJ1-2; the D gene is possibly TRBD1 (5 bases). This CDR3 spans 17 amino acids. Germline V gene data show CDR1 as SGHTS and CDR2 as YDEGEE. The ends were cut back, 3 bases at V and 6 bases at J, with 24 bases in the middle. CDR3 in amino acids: CASSSEADWGEKNGYTF. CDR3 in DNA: TGTGCCAGCAGCTCGGAGGCAGATTGGGGGGAGAAGAATGGCTACACCTTC.

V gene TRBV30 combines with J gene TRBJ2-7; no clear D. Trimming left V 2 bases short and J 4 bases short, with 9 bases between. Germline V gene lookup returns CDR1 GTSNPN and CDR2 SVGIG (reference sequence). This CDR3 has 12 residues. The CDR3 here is CAWSSRTYEQYF. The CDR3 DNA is TGTGCCTGGAGTTCCAGAACATACGAGCAGTACTTC.

The CDR3: CASSLSRASSGNTIYF. The CDR3, as DNA: TGTGCCAGCAGCTTAAGCAGGGCGAGCTCTGGAAACACCATATATTTT. V gene TRBV7-9 combines with J gene TRBJ1-3; possibly TRBD1 for D (5 bases). Trimming cost V 2 bases and J 0 bases, with 11 bases left between them. The CDR3 consists of 16 residues. The germline gives CDR1 SEHNR, CDR2 FQNEAQ (reference sequence). The variable domain in full, completed from reference TRBV7-9 and TRBJ1-3, reads DTGVSQNPRHKITKRGQNVTFRCDPISEHNRLYWYRQTLGQGPEFLTYFQNEAQLEKSRLLSDRFSAERPKGSFSTLEIQRTEQGDSAMYLCASSLSRASSGNTIYFGEGSWLTVV.

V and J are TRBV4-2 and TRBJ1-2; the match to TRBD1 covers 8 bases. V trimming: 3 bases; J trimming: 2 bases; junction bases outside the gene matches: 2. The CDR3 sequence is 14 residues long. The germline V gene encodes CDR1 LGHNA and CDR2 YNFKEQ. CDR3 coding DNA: TGTGCCAGCAGCCAGAGACAGGGGAACTATGGCTACACCTTC. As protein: CASSQRQGNYGYTF.

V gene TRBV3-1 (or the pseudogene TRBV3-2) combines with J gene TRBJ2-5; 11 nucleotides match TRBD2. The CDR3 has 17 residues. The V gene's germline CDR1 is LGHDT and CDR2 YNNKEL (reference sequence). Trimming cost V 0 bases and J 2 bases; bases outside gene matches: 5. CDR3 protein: CASSQERGLAEQETQYF. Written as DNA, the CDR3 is TGTGCCAGCAGCCAAGAAAGGGGACTAGCGGAACAAGAGACCCAGTACTTC.

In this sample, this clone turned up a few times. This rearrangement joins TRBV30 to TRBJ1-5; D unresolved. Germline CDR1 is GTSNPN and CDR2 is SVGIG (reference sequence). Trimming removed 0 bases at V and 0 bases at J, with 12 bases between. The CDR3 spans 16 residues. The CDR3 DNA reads TGTGCCTGGAGTGTTCCGGGAACTTTTAGCAATCAGCCCCAGCATTTT. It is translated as CAWSVPGTFSNQPQHF.

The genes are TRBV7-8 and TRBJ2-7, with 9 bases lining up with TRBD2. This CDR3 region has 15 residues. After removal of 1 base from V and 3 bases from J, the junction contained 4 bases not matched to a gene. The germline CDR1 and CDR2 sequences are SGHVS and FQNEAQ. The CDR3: CASSLGLADYYEQYF. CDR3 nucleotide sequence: TGTGCCAGCAGCTTAGGACTAGCGGACTACTACGAGCAGTACTTC.